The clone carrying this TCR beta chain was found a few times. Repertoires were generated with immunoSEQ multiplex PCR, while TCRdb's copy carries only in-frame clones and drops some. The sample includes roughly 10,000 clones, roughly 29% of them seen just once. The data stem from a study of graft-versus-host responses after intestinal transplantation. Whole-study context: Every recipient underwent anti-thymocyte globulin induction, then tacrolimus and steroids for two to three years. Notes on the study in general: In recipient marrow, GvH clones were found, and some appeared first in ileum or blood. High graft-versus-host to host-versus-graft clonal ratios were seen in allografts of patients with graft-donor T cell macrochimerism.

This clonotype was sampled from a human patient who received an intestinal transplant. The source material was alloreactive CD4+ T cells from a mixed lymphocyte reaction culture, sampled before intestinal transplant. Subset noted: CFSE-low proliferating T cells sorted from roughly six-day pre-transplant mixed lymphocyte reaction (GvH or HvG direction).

CDR3 coding DNA: TGTGCCAGCAGTATACTAGCGGGGCTCGGGGATACGCAGTATTTT. Translation gives CASSILAGLGDTQYF. The rearrangement links TRBV6-9 to TRBJ2-3; 10 bases fit TRBD2. V trimming: 5 bases; J trimming: 6 bases; junction bases outside the gene matches: 8. The CDR3 consists of 15 residues. Per the germline V gene, CDR1 is MNHGY and CDR2 is SVAAGI.